This passage covers 15 T cell receptor beta chains from one sample sequenced in a study of CD4 T cells in relation to SARS-CoV-2 and coronaviruses. Method: immunoSEQ multiplex PCR; TCRdb's copy keeps in-frame clones and lacks some. The sample includes about 26,000 clones, about 70% of them seen just once. These receptors lack a known antigen. The unexposed donors gave CD4+ T cells in 2011-2018, prior to COVID-19. After more than eight days of culture, CD4+ T cells were isolated. The sequenced sample consisted of CD4+ T cells from PBMCs, cultured in vitro. The source of these receptors is a human donor in good health.

The genes are TRBV4-1 and TRBJ2-5, with 16 positions matching TRBD2. CDR1 MGHRA and CDR2 YSYEKL come from the germline V gene. The ends lost 4 bases at V and 5 bases at J; junction bases unmatched: 7. This CDR3 spans 17 amino acids. The CDR3 loop is CASSRGTSGGAVETQYF. In nucleotides, the CDR3 is TGCGCCAGCAGCCGCGGGACTAGCGGGGGGGCAGTTGAGACCCAGTACTTC.

V is TRBV18 and J is TRBJ2-7; TRBD1 matches at 9 bases. This CDR3 contains 14 residues. Germline values: CDR1 KGHSH, CDR2 LQKENI. The V and J ends lost 3 bases and 4 bases, in that order; junction bases with no gene match: 4. CDR3 DNA: TGTGCCAGCTCACCCTTCGACAGGGGGTACGAGCAGTACTTC. The encoded protein is CASSPFDRGYEQYF. The full variable domain, in which reference TRBV18 and TRBJ2-7 provide the parts outside the CDR3, is NAGVMQNPRHLVRRRGQEARLRCSPMKGHSHVYWYRQLPEEGLKFMVYLQKENIIDESGMPKERFSAEFPKEGPSILRIQQVVRGDSAAYFCASSPFDRGYEQYFGPGTRLTVT.

The genes are TRBV19 and TRBJ1-5, with 7 bases lining up with TRBD1. V shed 6 bases, J shed 6 bases, and the junction held 5 bases outside the gene matches. The CDR3 has 13 amino acids. Germline CDR1 reads LNHDA; CDR2 reads SQIVND (reference sequence). CDR3 region: CASSLTGIQPQHF. As DNA, the CDR3 is TGTGCCAGTAGCTTGACAGGGATTCAGCCCCAGCATTTT.

The V gene is TRBV9, the J gene TRBJ1-1; no firm D call. Per germline, CDR1 SGDLS and CDR2 YYNGEE. Between the trimmed V and J ends, which lost 2 bases and 0 bases, there was a span of 8 bases. The CDR3 extends over 14 amino acids. This CDR3 reads CASSVSGMNTEAFF. In DNA, the CDR3 is TGTGCCAGCAGCGTTAGTGGGATGAACACTGAAGCTTTCTTT.

This chain connects TRBV18 to TRBJ2-7, with 10 bases fitting TRBD2. V lost 3 bases, J lost 3 bases, and 2 bases stayed unmatched. The CDR3 is made up of 14 amino acids. Germline CDR1 reads KGHSH; CDR2 reads LQKENI. This chain's CDR3 is CASSPTSGVYEQYF. The DNA for the CDR3 is TGTGCCAGCTCACCCACTAGCGGGGTCTACGAGCAGTACTTC.

The chain uses TRBV19 and TRBJ1-5, with 7 positions matching TRBD1. V gave up 5 bases and J gave up 3 bases; unmatched junction bases: 4. The CDR3 consists of 14 residues. From germline, CDR1 is LNHDA and CDR2 SQIVND (reference sequence). Here the CDR3 DNA reads TGTGCCAGTAGTCCACAGGGGAACAATCAGCCCCAGCATTTT. Amino acids: CASSPQGNNQPQHF. The variable domain in full, completed from reference TRBV19 and TRBJ1-5, reads DGGITQSPKYLFRKEGQNVTLSCEQNLNHDAMYWYRQDPGQGLRLIYYSQIVNDFQKGDIAEGYSVSREKKESFPLTVTSAQKNPTAFYLCASSPQGNNQPQHFGDGTRLSIL.

V usage is TRBV7-9 and J usage is TRBJ2-3; 11 bases line up with TRBD1. This CDR3 is 15 amino acids long. Per germline, CDR1 SEHNR and CDR2 FQNEAQ (reference sequence). V lost 6 bases, J lost 4 bases, and 6 bases stayed unmatched. CDR3 in DNA: TGTGCCAGCAGACCGGACAGGGGGCTACCAGATACGCAGTATTTT. Translation gives CASRPDRGLPDTQYF. The variable domain in full, with the rest retrieved from reference TRBV7-9 and TRBJ2-3, is DTGVSQNPRHKITKRGQNVTFRCDPISEHNRLYWYRQTLGQGPEFLTYFQNEAQLEKSRLLSDRFSAERPKGSFSTLEIQRTEQGDSAMYLCASRPDRGLPDTQYFGPGTRLTVL.

V and J are TRBV19 and TRBJ2-5; D is unresolved. This CDR3 comprises 15 residues. Germline V gives CDR1 LNHDA, CDR2 SQIVND (reference sequence). The V end lost 6 bases, the J end lost 5 bases, and 19 bases lay between the germline ends. CDR3 coding DNA: TGTGCCAGTAGCCGGATTCACGGAGTTCGGGAGACCCAGTACTTC. It encodes CASSRIHGVRETQYF.

The chain combines TRBV19 with TRBJ1-6; maybe TRBD1 (5 bases). This CDR3 is 14 amino acids long. Germline CDR1 and CDR2: LNHDA and SQIVND (reference sequence). V was pared by 5 bases and J by 9 bases, with 14 bases between. The CDR3 loop is CASSRTGGGSPLHF. The CDR3 DNA reads as TGTGCCAGTAGTCGGACCGGGGGTGGTTCACCCCTCCACTTT.

The chain couples TRBV27 to TRBJ2-7; 10 bases are shared with TRBD1. Per germline, CDR1 MNHEY and CDR2 SMNVEV (reference sequence). Trimming took 4 bases from V and 6 from J; bases not matched to a gene: 18. This CDR3 contains 18 residues. The CDR3 reads CASSSPNRGQGLSVEQYF. The CDR3 DNA follows: TGTGCCAGCAGTTCCCCCAACAGGGGACAGGGGTTGTCAGTCGAGCAGTACTTC.

The genes are TRBV2 and TRBJ1-5; maybe TRBD1 (5 bases). The CDR3 sequence is 15 residues long. The V end lost 5 bases, the J end lost 3 bases, and 14 bases lay between the germline ends. Germline V gives CDR1 SNHLY, CDR2 FYNNEI. The CDR3 coding sequence is TGTGCCAGCAGTCCCGGACAACTTTCCAATCAGCCCCAGCATTTT. Translating gives CASSPGQLSNQPQHF.

This sequence joins TRBV7-2 and TRBJ2-5; 11 nucleotides align to TRBD1. Trimming cost V 1 base and J 1 base; bases outside gene matches: 2. Per the germline V gene, CDR1 is SGHTA and CDR2 is FQGNSA. The CDR3 has 16 residues. CDR3 protein: CASSLGGTGGQETQYF. Here the CDR3 DNA reads TGTGCCAGCAGCTTAGGGGGGACAGGGGGCCAAGAGACCCAGTACTTC.

This chain joins TRBV6-6 and TRBJ2-3; D is undetermined. Germline CDR1 is MNHNY and CDR2 is SVGAGI (reference sequence). This CDR3 is 13 amino acids long. The germline V and J ends were trimmed by 7 bases and 0 bases, with 8 bases remaining between them. CDR3 in DNA: TGTGCCAGCAAGGGCGTCAGCACAGATACGCAGTATTTT. Its protein product is CASKGVSTDTQYF.

This clone has only a few counts. The chain couples TRBV6-2 or TRBV6-3 to TRBJ2-2; D possibly corresponds to TRBD2 (5 bases). The V gene lost 4 bases and the J gene lost 5 bases, with 8 bases spanning the gap. From germline, CDR1 is MNHEY and CDR2 SVGEGT. CDR3 length equals 13 residues. The CDR3: CASSFRETGELFF. The DNA for the CDR3 is TGTGCCAGCAGTTTCCGGGAAACCGGGGAGCTGTTTTTT.

V and J are TRBV5-1 and TRBJ2-5, with D perhaps TRBD1 or TRBD2 (5 bases each). Trimming removed 6 bases from V and 1 base from J, with 19 bases in between. Germline CDR1 and CDR2: SGHRS and YFSETQ. The CDR3 has 16 residues. This CDR3 reads CASIGGRTGLQETQYF. In DNA, the CDR3 is TGCGCCAGCATCGGAGGCCGTACAGGCCTCCAAGAGACCCAGTACTTC.